A selection of T cell receptor beta chains follows, all from one sample in a study of molecular identifiers for immune sequencing clone quantification. MiXCR, run by TCRdb on the PCR reads, gives a single entry per CDR3 protein. The sample carries approximately 500,000 distinct CDR3 sequences, over 20% recorded once. Material for sequencing was naive CD8+ T cells from blood, with Jurkat cell RNA spiked in. Every receptor here comes from a human donor in good health. Some libraries in this study had Jurkat cell RNA spiked in. CDR3s include the opening cysteine and the closing phenylalanine or tryptophan. Each record gives: CDR3 length, D gene, J gene, clone size, V gene, CDR3 protein, CDR3 DNA. The D gene is left open where the match is weak. A row's size may be missing; if present it is once, few, many or a size class.

len: 16; d_gene: NA; j_gene: TRBJ2-2; abundance: many; v_gene: TRBV12-3/TRBV12-4; CDR3aa: CASSLEVVPTTGELFF; CDR3nt: TGTGCCAGCAGTTTAGAAGTAGTCCCCACCACCGGGGAGCTGTTTTTT
len: 17; d_gene: TRBD2; j_gene: TRBJ2-1; abundance: NA; v_gene: TRBV4-1; CDR3aa: CASSPYPTGGGASEQFF; CDR3nt: TGCGCCAGCAGCCCGTACCCGACTGGCGGGGGGGCCAGTGAGCAGTTCTTC
len: 13; d_gene: NA; j_gene: TRBJ2-1; abundance: NA; v_gene: TRBV5-6; CDR3aa: CASSIAGYNEQFF; CDR3nt: TGTGCCAGCAGCATAGCAGGGTATAATGAGCAGTTCTTC
len: 14; d_gene: NA; j_gene: TRBJ2-1; abundance: NA; v_gene: TRBV29-1; CDR3aa: CSVEVPDSYNEQFF; CDR3nt: TGCAGCGTTGAAGTCCCGGACTCCTACAATGAGCAGTTCTTC
len: 13; d_gene: NA; j_gene: TRBJ1-1; abundance: many; v_gene: TRBV4-1; CDR3aa: CASSLRTLEGAFF; CDR3nt: TGCGCCAGCAGCCTGCGGACCCTGGAAGGGGCTTTCTTT
len: 13; d_gene: TRBD1; j_gene: TRBJ2-5; abundance: many; v_gene: TRBV3-1; CDR3aa: CASSQTGTETQYF; CDR3nt: TGTGCCAGCAGCCAGACAGGGACAGAGACCCAGTACTTC
len: 12; d_gene: TRBD1; j_gene: TRBJ1-1; abundance: many; v_gene: TRBV20-1; CDR3aa: CSDGRGTTEAFF; CDR3nt: TGCAGTGATGGCAGGGGGACCACTGAAGCTTTCTTT
len: 14; d_gene: NA; j_gene: TRBJ2-7; abundance: few; v_gene: TRBV6-2/TRBV6-3; CDR3aa: CASSYAGAAYEQYF; CDR3nt: TGTGCCAGCAGTTACGCCGGAGCGGCCTACGAGCAGTACTTC
len: 16; d_gene: TRBD2; j_gene: TRBJ2-2; abundance: NA; v_gene: TRBV9; CDR3aa: CASSPTGLAATGELFF; CDR3nt: TGTGCCAGCAGCCCGACGGGACTAGCGGCCACCGGGGAGCTGTTTTTT
len: 12; d_gene: NA; j_gene: TRBJ2-7; abundance: many; v_gene: TRBV27; CDR3aa: CASSLLAGEQYF; CDR3nt: TGTGCCAGCAGTTTACTAGCCGGGGAGCAGTACTTC
len: 12; d_gene: NA; j_gene: TRBJ1-1; abundance: many; v_gene: TRBV29-1; CDR3aa: CSAEAGTAEAFF; CDR3nt: TGCAGCGCTGAAGCAGGGACGGCTGAAGCTTTCTTT
len: 15; d_gene: NA; j_gene: TRBJ2-3; abundance: NA; v_gene: TRBV7-6; CDR3aa: CASSSVQRYTDTQYF; CDR3nt: TGTGCCAGCAGCTCGGTACAGCGGTACACAGATACGCAGTATTTT
len: 12; d_gene: NA; j_gene: TRBJ1-6; abundance: NA; v_gene: TRBV25-1; CDR3aa: CASTGKGSPLHF; CDR3nt: TGTGCCAGCACCGGGAAGGGTTCACCCCTCCACTTT
len: 15; d_gene: TRBD2; j_gene: TRBJ2-1; abundance: NA; v_gene: TRBV28; CDR3aa: CASRLTSGRANEQFF; CDR3nt: TGTGCCAGCAGGCTGACTAGCGGGAGGGCTAATGAGCAGTTCTTC
len: 18; d_gene: NA; j_gene: TRBJ2-7; abundance: many; v_gene: TRBV7-2; CDR3aa: CASSLVSSKGSDFYEQYF; CDR3nt: TGTGCCAGCAGCTTAGTGTCATCTAAGGGGTCTGACTTCTACGAGCAGTACTTC
len: 16; d_gene: NA; j_gene: TRBJ1-3; abundance: few; v_gene: TRBV20-1; CDR3aa: CSARDWDPNSGNTIYF; CDR3nt: TGCAGTGCTAGAGATTGGGATCCGAACTCTGGAAACACCATATATTTT
len: 16; d_gene: NA; j_gene: TRBJ2-1; abundance: many; v_gene: TRBV6-5; CDR3aa: CASSFKWGSSYNEQFF; CDR3nt: TGTGCCAGCAGCTTCAAGTGGGGGAGCTCCTACAATGAGCAGTTCTTC
len: 15; d_gene: TRBD1; j_gene: TRBJ1-2; abundance: few; v_gene: TRBV6-6; CDR3aa: CASSYSQGGDYGYTF; CDR3nt: TGTGCCAGCAGTTACTCACAGGGGGGGGACTATGGCTACACCTTC
len: 16; d_gene: NA; j_gene: TRBJ2-1; abundance: NA; v_gene: TRBV5-5; CDR3aa: CASSLEYRRHYSEQFF; CDR3nt: TGTGCCAGCAGCTTGGAATACAGGAGACACTACAGTGAGCAGTTCTTC
len: 13; d_gene: TRBD1; j_gene: TRBJ1-2; abundance: many; v_gene: TRBV20-1; CDR3aa: CSAPTGDGYGYTF; CDR3nt: TGCAGTGCCCCGACAGGGGACGGCTATGGCTACACCTTC
len: 15; d_gene: NA; j_gene: TRBJ1-5; abundance: many; v_gene: TRBV28; CDR3aa: CASSLSGRGHQPQHF; CDR3nt: TGTGCCAGCAGTTTATCCGGCAGGGGCCATCAGCCCCAGCATTTT
len: 13; d_gene: TRBD2; j_gene: TRBJ2-1; abundance: few; v_gene: TRBV29-1; CDR3aa: CSVEAGVGDEQFF; CDR3nt: TGCAGCGTTGAGGCGGGGGTAGGGGATGAGCAGTTCTTC
len: 22; d_gene: TRBD2; j_gene: TRBJ2-3; abundance: NA; v_gene: TRBV13; CDR3aa: CASSLTSGLAGLDHPSTDTQYF; CDR3nt: TGTGCCAGCAGCCTCACTTCGGGACTAGCGGGTCTTGACCACCCTAGCACAGATACGCAGTATTTT
len: 15; d_gene: TRBD1; j_gene: TRBJ1-1; abundance: few; v_gene: TRBV6-2/TRBV6-3; CDR3aa: CASSYLGGGGTEAFF; CDR3nt: TGTGCCAGCAGTTATCTAGGGGGCGGCGGCACTGAAGCTTTCTTT
len: 15; d_gene: TRBD1; j_gene: TRBJ2-7; abundance: NA; v_gene: TRBV6-2/TRBV6-3; CDR3aa: CASSYGTGPTYEQYF; CDR3nt: TGTGCCAGCAGTTATGGGACAGGGCCCACCTACGAGCAGTACTTC
len: 19; d_gene: TRBD1; j_gene: TRBJ2-7; abundance: many; v_gene: TRBV2; CDR3aa: CASSGYSNDRVMRSYEQYF; CDR3nt: TGTGCCAGCAGTGGCTACTCGAATGACAGGGTCATGAGGTCCTACGAGCAGTACTTC
len: 15; d_gene: TRBD2; j_gene: TRBJ2-1; abundance: many; v_gene: TRBV27; CDR3aa: CASSSSSGGSNEQFF; CDR3nt: TGTGCCAGCAGTTCAAGTAGCGGGGGTTCTAATGAGCAGTTCTTC
len: 16; d_gene: NA; j_gene: TRBJ2-7; abundance: NA; v_gene: TRBV4-3; CDR3aa: CASSPSTASPPGEQYF; CDR3nt: TGCGCCAGCAGCCCATCGACGGCGTCGCCCCCTGGGGAGCAGTACTTC
len: 15; d_gene: NA; j_gene: TRBJ2-2; abundance: many; v_gene: TRBV6-5; CDR3aa: CASTHRFANTGELFF; CDR3nt: TGTGCCAGCACTCACAGGTTCGCGAACACCGGGGAGCTGTTTTTT
len: 15; d_gene: TRBD2; j_gene: TRBJ2-5; abundance: many; v_gene: TRBV6-5; CDR3aa: CASSYSPAGEETQYF; CDR3nt: TGTGCCAGCAGTTACTCCCCAGCGGGGGAAGAGACCCAGTACTTC
len: 15; d_gene: TRBD1; j_gene: TRBJ2-3; abundance: many; v_gene: TRBV4-1; CDR3aa: CASSQAGQYTDTQYF; CDR3nt: TGCGCCAGCAGCCAAGCGGGACAGTACACAGATACGCAGTATTTT
len: 16; d_gene: NA; j_gene: TRBJ1-2; abundance: few; v_gene: TRBV7-9; CDR3aa: CASSLRDLGPNYGYTF; CDR3nt: TGTGCCAGCAGCTTGAGGGACTTAGGGCCTAACTATGGCTACACCTTC
len: 13; d_gene: NA; j_gene: TRBJ1-1; abundance: NA; v_gene: TRBV6-2/TRBV6-3; CDR3aa: CASSYRRNTEAFF; CDR3nt: TGTGCCAGCAGTTACCGACGAAACACTGAAGCTTTCTTT
len: 13; d_gene: NA; j_gene: TRBJ2-7; abundance: many; v_gene: TRBV29-1; CDR3aa: CSVGTESSYEQYF; CDR3nt: TGCAGCGTTGGCACAGAGAGCTCCTACGAGCAGTACTTC
len: 15; d_gene: NA; j_gene: TRBJ2-2; abundance: few; v_gene: TRBV7-9; CDR3aa: CASSLEVGNTGELFF; CDR3nt: TGTGCCAGCAGCTTAGAAGTGGGGAACACCGGGGAGCTGTTTTTT
len: 15; d_gene: NA; j_gene: TRBJ2-3; abundance: few; v_gene: TRBV6-1; CDR3aa: CASSDPRAATDTQYF; CDR3nt: TGTGCCAGCAGTGATCCTAGAGCGGCAACAGATACGCAGTATTTT
len: 16; d_gene: NA; j_gene: TRBJ2-1; abundance: NA; v_gene: TRBV11-2; CDR3aa: CARSLSDWSSYNEQFF; CDR3nt: TGTGCCAGAAGTTTATCTGACTGGAGCTCCTACAATGAGCAGTTCTTC
len: 13; d_gene: TRBD2; j_gene: TRBJ2-7; abundance: NA; v_gene: TRBV7-9; CDR3aa: CASSSLAGDEQYF; CDR3nt: TGTGCCAGCAGCTCCCTAGCGGGAGACGAGCAGTACTTC
len: 14; d_gene: NA; j_gene: TRBJ2-7; abundance: few; v_gene: TRBV10-3; CDR3aa: CAISGSSFSYEQYF; CDR3nt: TGTGCCATCAGTGGGTCTAGTTTTTCGTACGAGCAGTACTTC
len: 13; d_gene: NA; j_gene: TRBJ1-1; abundance: few; v_gene: TRBV30; CDR3aa: CAWREQVNTEAFF; CDR3nt: TGTGCCTGGAGGGAACAGGTGAACACTGAAGCTTTCTTT
len: 11; d_gene: NA; j_gene: TRBJ2-1; abundance: few; v_gene: TRBV6-5; CDR3aa: CASSYFYEQFF; CDR3nt: TGTGCCAGCAGTTACTTCTATGAGCAGTTCTTC
len: 13; d_gene: TRBD1; j_gene: TRBJ1-2; abundance: NA; v_gene: TRBV2; CDR3aa: CASRAGTDYGYTF; CDR3nt: TGTGCCAGCAGGGCCGGGACAGATTATGGCTACACCTTC
len: 18; d_gene: TRBD2; j_gene: TRBJ2-1; abundance: many; v_gene: TRBV2; CDR3aa: CASSEVGGSGASYNEQFF; CDR3nt: TGTGCCAGCAGTGAAGTTGGTGGTAGCGGGGCCTCCTACAATGAGCAGTTCTTC
len: 14; d_gene: NA; j_gene: TRBJ2-7; abundance: NA; v_gene: TRBV14; CDR3aa: CASTPAGRTYEQYF; CDR3nt: TGTGCCAGCACCCCCGCCGGGAGAACCTACGAGCAGTACTTC
len: 14; d_gene: TRBD1; j_gene: TRBJ2-7; abundance: NA; v_gene: TRBV5-4; CDR3aa: CASRRGQGTYEQYF; CDR3nt: TGTGCCAGCAGGAGGGGACAGGGGACCTACGAGCAGTACTTC
len: 16; d_gene: NA; j_gene: TRBJ2-3; abundance: few; v_gene: TRBV7-6; CDR3aa: CASSPRAGPSTDTQYF; CDR3nt: TGTGCCAGCAGCCCCCGCGCGGGGCCCAGCACAGATACGCAGTATTTT
len: 14; d_gene: TRBD1; j_gene: TRBJ2-5; abundance: NA; v_gene: TRBV5-5; CDR3aa: CASSEGQNQEAQYF; CDR3nt: TGTGCCAGCAGCGAGGGACAGAACCAAGAGGCCCAGTACTTC